Following are 13 T cell receptor beta chains from one sample sequenced in a study of identifying expanded T cells in peripheral blood. Clones were read by immunoSEQ multiplex PCR, and TCRdb kept only the in-frame ones, dropping some. The sample lists approximately 130,000 clones, 86% occurring once. The material sequenced was blood. These receptors were collected from a person aged 18 to 70 in good health.

J is TRBJ1-1 and V is TRBV7-2, with TRBD1 matching 8 bases. Germline CDR1 is SGHTA and CDR2 is FQGNSA. The V gene end was trimmed by 3 bases and the J gene end by 2 bases; junction bases not matched to a gene: 2. The CDR3 totals 14 residues. The CDR3 protein is CASSLGQANTEAFF. DNA of the CDR3: TGTGCCAGCAGCTTGGGACAGGCTAACACTGAAGCTTTCTTT.

The chain combines TRBV18 with TRBJ2-1, with 8 bases fitting TRBD2. V trimming: 2 bases; J trimming: 4 bases; junction bases outside the gene matches: 4. The V gene's germline CDR1 is KGHSH and CDR2 LQKENI. The CDR3 totals 15 residues. CDR3 nucleotides: TGTGCCAGCTCACCAGGGGTAGCGGGGTACAATGAGCAGTTCTTC. As protein: CASSPGVAGYNEQFF.

V gene TRBV18 combines with J gene TRBJ2-4; the D gene is possibly TRBD1 (5 bases). Germline V gene data show CDR1 as KGHSH and CDR2 as LQKENI. This CDR3 has 13 amino acids. Trimming removed 4 bases from V and 5 bases from J, with 9 bases in between. The CDR3 is CASSRGRENIQYF. The CDR3 DNA is TGTGCCAGCTCACGAGGCAGGGAAAACATTCAGTACTTC.

The chain employs TRBV28 and TRBJ2-1; 10 bases are a match to TRBD1. V shed 6 bases, J shed 8 bases, and the junction held 13 bases outside the gene matches. The CDR3 consists of 16 residues. CDR1 is MDHEN, CDR2 SYDVKM, per germline. The CDR3 bases are TGTGCCAGCAGCAGCCTAGGACAGGGGGAAGAGGATGAGCAGTTCTTC. It is translated as CASSSLGQGEEDEQFF.

The chain is built from TRBV28 and TRBJ1-5; the D is unclear. Trimming took 9 bases from V and 7 from J, leaving 13 bases between them. Germline values: CDR1 MDHEN, CDR2 SYDVKM. CDR3 length: 12 residues. Here the CDR3 DNA reads TGTGCCAGTAGGAAGGTAGAACAGCCCCAGCATTTT. Encoded protein: CASRKVEQPQHF.

This clone turned up a few times. This chain connects TRBV27 to TRBJ1-4; 7 nucleotides agree with TRBD1. With V trimmed by 3 bases and J by 0 bases, 7 bases remained unmatched. Germline V CDR1 and CDR2: MNHEY, SMNVEV (reference sequence). This CDR3 has 17 amino acids. The chain's CDR3 is CASSFSRQGSTNEKLFF. The CDR3 DNA is TGTGCCAGCAGTTTCTCCCGACAGGGCTCAACTAATGAAAAACTGTTTTTT.

A single count supports this clone. This chain uses TRBV6-6 with TRBJ2-1; TRBD1 agrees at 9 bases. From germline, CDR1 is MNHNY and CDR2 SVGAGI (reference sequence). The V segment lost 2 bases and the J segment 6 bases; nucleotides outside the gene matches: 5. CDR3 length: 15 residues. This chain's CDR3 is CASSYGDRESNEQFF. CDR3 coding DNA: TGTGCCAGCAGTTACGGGGACAGGGAGTCCAATGAGCAGTTCTTC.

In this sample, this clone turned up once. V usage is TRBV6-5 and J usage is TRBJ1-1; D remains unclear. CDR3 size: 14 residues. V was shortened by 8 bases and J by 1 base, with 14 bases between the two germline ends. Germline CDR1 MNHEY, CDR2 SVGAGI. The chain's CDR3 is CASGGVRSNTEAFF. The CDR3, as DNA: TGTGCCAGCGGCGGGGTACGGTCGAACACTGAAGCTTTCTTT.

The chain uses TRBV19 and TRBJ2-7; TRBD2 matches at 7 bases. V shed 4 bases, J shed 2 bases, and the junction held 5 bases outside the gene matches. Per germline, CDR1 LNHDA and CDR2 SQIVND (reference sequence). The CDR3 contains 14 residues. CDR3 DNA sequence: TGTGCCAGTAGTAGCGGGAGAGGTACCTACGAGCAGTACTTC. Translating gives CASSSGRGTYEQYF.

The chain recombines TRBV5-1 with TRBJ1-1; TRBD1 agrees at 8 bases. The CDR3 runs 12 residues. Trimming cost V 4 bases and J 10 bases; bases outside gene matches: 6. Germline CDR1 and CDR2: SGHRS and YFSETQ. For the CDR3, the DNA is TGCGCCAGCAGCCGAGAAGGGACAGGAGCTTTCTTT. Residues: CASSREGTGAFF.

Only one count was recorded for this clone. The chain recombines TRBV10-2 with TRBJ2-3; 8 bases agree with TRBD2. The CDR3 extends over 15 amino acids. From germline, CDR1 is WSHSY and CDR2 SAAADI. The V segment lost 2 bases and the J segment 0 bases; nucleotides outside the gene matches: 1. The CDR3 DNA sequence: TGCGCCAGCAGTGAGGGACTAGCAAGCACAGATACGCAGTATTTT. Its protein is CASSEGLASTDTQYF.

The chain recombines TRBV7-8 with TRBJ1-5, with TRBD1 matching 7 bases. Trimming took 5 bases from V and 2 from J; bases not matched to a gene: 9. Germline V gene lookup returns CDR1 SGHVS and CDR2 FQNEAQ. The CDR3 is 16 residues long. In nucleotides, the CDR3 is TGTGCCAGCAGCCCGAGGACAGGAGTTGGCAATCAGCCCCAGCATTTT. Translating it yields CASSPRTGVGNQPQHF.

This chain joins TRBV9 and TRBJ1-5, with 8 bases lining up with TRBD1. CDR3 length: 14 residues. Trimming cost V 3 bases and J 4 bases; bases outside gene matches: 3. Looked up from germline, CDR1 is SGDLS and CDR2 is YYNGEE. The CDR3 coding sequence is TGTGCCAGCAGCGGAGGACAGGGTAATCAGCCCCAGCATTTT. This translates into CASSGGQGNQPQHF.